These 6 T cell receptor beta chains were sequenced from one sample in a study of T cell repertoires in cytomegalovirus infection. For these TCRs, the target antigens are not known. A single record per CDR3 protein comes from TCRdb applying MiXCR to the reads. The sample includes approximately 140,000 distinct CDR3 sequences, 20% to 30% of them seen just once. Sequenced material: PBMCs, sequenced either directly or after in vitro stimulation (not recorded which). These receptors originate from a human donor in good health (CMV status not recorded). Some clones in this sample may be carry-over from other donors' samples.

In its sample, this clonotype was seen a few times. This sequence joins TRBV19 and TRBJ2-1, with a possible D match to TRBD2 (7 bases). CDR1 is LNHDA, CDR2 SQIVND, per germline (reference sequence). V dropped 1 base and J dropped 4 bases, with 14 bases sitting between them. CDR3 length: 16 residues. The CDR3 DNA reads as TGTGCCAGTAGTATAGTAGGGGGAGGGAGGTACAATGAGCAGTTCTTC. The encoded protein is CASSIVGGGRYNEQFF.

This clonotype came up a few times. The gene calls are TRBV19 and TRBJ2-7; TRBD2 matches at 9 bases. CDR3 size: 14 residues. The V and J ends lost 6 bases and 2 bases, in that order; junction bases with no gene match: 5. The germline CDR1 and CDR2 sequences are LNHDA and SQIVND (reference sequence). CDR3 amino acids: CASSASGKPYEQYV. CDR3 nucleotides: TGTGCCAGTAGCGCTAGCGGGAAACCCTACGAGCAGTACGTC.

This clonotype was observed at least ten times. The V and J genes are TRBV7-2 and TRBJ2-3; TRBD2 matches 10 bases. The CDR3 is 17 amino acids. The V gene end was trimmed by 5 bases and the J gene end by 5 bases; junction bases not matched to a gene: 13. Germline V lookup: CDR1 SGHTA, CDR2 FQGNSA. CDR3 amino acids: CASSQSGGAGLKDTQYF. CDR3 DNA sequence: TGTGCCAGCAGCCAAAGCGGGGGGGCGGGATTAAAAGATACGCAGTATTTT.

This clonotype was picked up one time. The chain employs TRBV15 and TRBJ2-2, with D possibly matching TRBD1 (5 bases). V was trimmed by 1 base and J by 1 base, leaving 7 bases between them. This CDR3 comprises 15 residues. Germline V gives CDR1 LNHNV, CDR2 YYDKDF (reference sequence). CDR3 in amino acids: CATSRGQMNTGELFF. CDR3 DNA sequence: TGTGCCACCAGCAGAGGACAGATGAACACCGGGGAGCTGTTTTTT.

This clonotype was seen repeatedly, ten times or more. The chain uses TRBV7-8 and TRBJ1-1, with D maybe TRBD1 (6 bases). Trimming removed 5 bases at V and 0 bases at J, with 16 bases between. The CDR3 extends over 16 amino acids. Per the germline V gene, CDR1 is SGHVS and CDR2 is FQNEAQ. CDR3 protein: CASSPRGANLNTEAFF. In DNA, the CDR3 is TGTGCCAGCAGCCCTAGGGGGGCGAACTTGAACACTGAAGCTTTCTTT.

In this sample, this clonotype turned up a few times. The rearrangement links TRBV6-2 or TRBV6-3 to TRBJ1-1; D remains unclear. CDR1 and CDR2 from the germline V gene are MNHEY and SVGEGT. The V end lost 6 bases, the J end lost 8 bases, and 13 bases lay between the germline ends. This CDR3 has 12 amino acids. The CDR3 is CASRTWKTEAFF. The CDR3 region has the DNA TGTGCCAGCAGGACCTGGAAGACAGAAGCTTTCTTT.